The subject of this entry is one TCR beta chain. The antigen is undetermined. The sample comes from a study of T cells in Graves' hyperthyroidism and ophthalmopathy. Study summary: Once the initial diagnosis was made, peripheral blood was obtained before any treatment. Study outcomes and limitations: Blood samples included most of the expanded thyroid clonotypes exceeding 0.001.

Hyperthyroidism was newly diagnosed in patients aged 18 to 65 (duration under 2 months). Patients with uncontrolled infections, other autoimmune diseases, pregnancy or lactation were excluded. The TCR beta CDR3 regions underwent amplification using RNA transcripts as the source. Initially, a first-round RT-PCR of the TCR CDR3 employed the HTBI primer set. TCRdb called the multiplex PCR reads again in MiXCR, with one record for every CDR3 protein. The table lists about 420,000 distinct CDR3 sequences, approximately 14% of them singletons. The TCR was taken from a woman aged 18-29 years with Graves' hyperthyroidism. Sequenced sample: blood.

The CDR3 reads CASSLGDNPEAFF. As DNA, the CDR3 is TGTGCCAGCAGTTTGGGGGACAACCCTGAAGCTTTCTTT. The V call is TRBV28, the J call TRBJ1-1; tentatively, D is TRBD1 (6 bases). The germline CDR1 and CDR2 sequences are MDHEN and SYDVKM. CDR3 length equals 13 residues. Trimming took 3 bases from V and 6 from J, leaving 11 bases between them.